This T cell receptor beta chain was sequenced in a study of cytomegalovirus exposure and HLA in healthy donors. This clone was seen a single time. What it recognizes is unknown. V was cut by 0 bases and J by 6 bases, with 20 bases left in between. The CDR3 totals 17 residues. Germline V gene sequence: CDR1 SGDLS, CDR2 YYNGEE. 60 Vbeta and 13 Jbeta primers were used in PCR. Clones were sequenced by immunoSEQ multiplex PCR, and TCRdb holds only the in-frame ones, with some missing. This repertoire shows 90,000 to 140,000 clones, about three quarters found once; its top ten account for around 5.1%. Points from the study as a whole: Three CMV-associated chains were confirmed in vitro to be specific for CMV antigens.

The rearrangement joins TRBV9 to TRBJ2-3, with a weak D call TRBD2 (5 bases). The TCR sequence derives from a male donor in good health and CMV-seronegative. The specimen was PBMCs. The CDR3 bases are TGTGCCAGCAGCGTAGATGGGCGGGCAGGCCGACCGGATACGCAGTATTTT. Translated: CASSVDGRAGRPDTQYF. Using reference TRBV9 and TRBJ2-3 for the parts outside the CDR3, the full variable domain is DSGVTQTPKHLITATGQRVTLRCSPRSGDLSVYWYQQSLDQGLQFLIQYYNGEERAKGNILERFSAQQFPDLHSELNLSSLELGDSALYFCASSVDGRAGRPDTQYFGPGTRLTVL.